The entry that follows covers one T cell receptor beta chain sequence. The data are from a study of T cell changes during pregnancy in multiple sclerosis. TCRdb's copy holds only in-frame clones and misses some; the assay was immunoSEQ multiplex PCR. The table includes around 60,000 clones, 90% to 95% detected once. This TCR came from a female donor with multiple sclerosis, enrolled in a pregnancy study. The specimen comprised CD4+ T cells from peripheral blood mononuclear cells, sampled before pregnancy.

The CDR3 loop reads CASSFLSAGSPSVTDTQYF. The CDR3 nucleotides are TGTGCCAGCAGCTTCCTTTCAGCGGGATCACCTTCTGTCACAGATACGCAGTATTTT. The J gene is TRBJ2-3, the V gene TRBV7-9, with 7 bases aligning to TRBD2. The germline V gene encodes CDR1 SEHNR and CDR2 FQNEAQ (reference sequence). Losses at the gene ends were 3 bases for V and 2 bases for J; bases not matched to a gene: 17. The CDR3 totals 19 residues. Drawing the rest from reference TRBV7-9 and TRBJ2-3, the complete variable domain is DTGVSQNPRHKITKRGQNVTFRCDPISEHNRLYWYRQTLGQGPEFLTYFQNEAQLEKSRLLSDRFSAERPKGSFSTLEIQRTEQGDSAMYLCASSFLSAGSPSVTDTQYFGPGTRLTVL.